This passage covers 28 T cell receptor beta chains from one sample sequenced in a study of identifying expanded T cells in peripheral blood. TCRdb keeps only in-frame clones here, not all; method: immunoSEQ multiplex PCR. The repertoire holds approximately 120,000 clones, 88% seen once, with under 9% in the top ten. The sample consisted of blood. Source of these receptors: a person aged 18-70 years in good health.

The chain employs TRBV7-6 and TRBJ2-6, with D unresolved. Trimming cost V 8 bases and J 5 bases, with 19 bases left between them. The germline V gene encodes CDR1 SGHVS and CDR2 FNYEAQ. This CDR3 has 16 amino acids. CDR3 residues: CASGQISQSRANVLTF. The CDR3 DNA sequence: TGTGCCAGCGGCCAAATCTCACAAAGTCGGGCCAACGTCCTGACTTTC.

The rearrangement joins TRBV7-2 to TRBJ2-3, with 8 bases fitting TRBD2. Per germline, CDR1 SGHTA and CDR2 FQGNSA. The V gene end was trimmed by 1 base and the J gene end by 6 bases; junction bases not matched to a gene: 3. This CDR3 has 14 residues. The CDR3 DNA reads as TGTGCCAGCAGCTTAGGGGGCGGGAGGGATACGCAGTATTTT. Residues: CASSLGGGRDTQYF.

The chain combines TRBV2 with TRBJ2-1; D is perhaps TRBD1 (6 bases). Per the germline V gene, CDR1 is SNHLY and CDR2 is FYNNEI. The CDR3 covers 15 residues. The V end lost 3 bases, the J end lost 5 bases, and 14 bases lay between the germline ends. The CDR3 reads CASSDWDTTDNEQFF. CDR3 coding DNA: TGTGCCAGCAGTGATTGGGACACGACAGACAATGAGCAGTTCTTC.

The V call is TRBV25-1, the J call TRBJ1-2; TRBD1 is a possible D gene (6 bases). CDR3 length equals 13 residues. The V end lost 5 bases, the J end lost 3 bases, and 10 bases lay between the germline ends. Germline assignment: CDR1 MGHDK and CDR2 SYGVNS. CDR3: CASSNAGDYGYTF. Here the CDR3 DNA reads TGTGCCAGCAGTAATGCAGGGGACTATGGCTACACCTTC.

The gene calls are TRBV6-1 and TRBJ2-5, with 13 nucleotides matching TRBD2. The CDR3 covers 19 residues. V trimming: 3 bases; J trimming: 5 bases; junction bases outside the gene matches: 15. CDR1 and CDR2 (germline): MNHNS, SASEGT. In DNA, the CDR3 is TGTGCCAGCAGTGATAGCCCAGGAGGACTAGCGGGAGTAGTTGAGACCCAGTACTTC. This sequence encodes CASSDSPGGLAGVVETQYF.

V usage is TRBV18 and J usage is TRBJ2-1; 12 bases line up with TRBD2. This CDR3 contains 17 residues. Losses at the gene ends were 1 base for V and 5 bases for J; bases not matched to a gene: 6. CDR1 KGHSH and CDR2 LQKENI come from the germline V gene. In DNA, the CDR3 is TGTGCCAGCTCACCACTACTAGCGGGGGGAAGGAACAATGAGCAGTTCTTC. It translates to CASSPLLAGGRNNEQFF.

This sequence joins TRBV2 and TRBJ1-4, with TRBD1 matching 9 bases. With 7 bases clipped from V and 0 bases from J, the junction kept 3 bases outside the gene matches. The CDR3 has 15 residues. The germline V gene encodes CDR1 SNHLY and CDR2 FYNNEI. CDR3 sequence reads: CASKDRGATNEKLFF. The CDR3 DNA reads TGTGCCAGCAAGGACAGGGGAGCAACTAATGAAAAACTGTTTTTT.

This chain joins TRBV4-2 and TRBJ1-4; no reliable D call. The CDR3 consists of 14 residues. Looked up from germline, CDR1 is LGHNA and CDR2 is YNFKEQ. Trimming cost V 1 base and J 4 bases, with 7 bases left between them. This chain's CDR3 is CASSQAPINEKLFF. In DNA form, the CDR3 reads TGTGCCAGCAGCCAAGCCCCGATTAATGAAAAACTGTTTTTT.

In nucleotides, the CDR3 is TGTGCCAGCAGTTTAATCTCAGTAAACCTATACTACGAGCAGTACTTC. Protein: CASSLISVNLYYEQYF. V gene TRBV28 combines with J gene TRBJ2-7; D gene unclear. This CDR3 contains 16 residues. V was cut by 2 bases and J by 3 bases, with 17 bases left in between. Germline V lookup: CDR1 MDHEN, CDR2 SYDVKM. Full variable domain (rest looked up from reference TRBV28 and TRBJ2-7): DVKVTQSSRYLVKRTGEKVFLECVQDMDHENMFWYRQDPGLGLRLIYFSYDVKMKEKGDIPEGYSVSREKKERFSLILESASTNQTSMYLCASSLISVNLYYEQYFGPGTRLTVT.

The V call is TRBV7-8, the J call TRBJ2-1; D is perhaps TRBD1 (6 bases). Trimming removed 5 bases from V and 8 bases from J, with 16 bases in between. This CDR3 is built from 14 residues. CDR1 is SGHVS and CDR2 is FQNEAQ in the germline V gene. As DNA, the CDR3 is TGTGCCAGCAGCGCTCCCGGGGACATCTATGAGCAGTTCTTC. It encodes CASSAPGDIYEQFF.

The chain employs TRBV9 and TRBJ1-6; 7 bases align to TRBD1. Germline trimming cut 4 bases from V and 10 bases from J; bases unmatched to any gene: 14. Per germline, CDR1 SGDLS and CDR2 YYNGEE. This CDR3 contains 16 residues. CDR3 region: CASSPRTGTVASPLHF. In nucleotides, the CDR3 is TGTGCCAGCAGCCCTAGAACCGGGACAGTGGCCTCACCCCTCCACTTT.

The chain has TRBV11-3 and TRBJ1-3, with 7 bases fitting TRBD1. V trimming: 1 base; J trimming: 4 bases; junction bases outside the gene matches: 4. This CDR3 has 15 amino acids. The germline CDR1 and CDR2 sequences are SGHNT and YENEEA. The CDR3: CASSLGRGYGNTIYF. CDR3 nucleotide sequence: TGTGCCAGCAGCTTAGGCAGGGGGTACGGAAACACCATATATTTT.

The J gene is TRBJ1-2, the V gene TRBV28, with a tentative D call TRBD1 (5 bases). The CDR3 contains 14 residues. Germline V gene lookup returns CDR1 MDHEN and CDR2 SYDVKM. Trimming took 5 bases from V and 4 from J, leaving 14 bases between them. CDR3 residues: CASSIGDSGYGYTF. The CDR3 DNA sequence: TGTGCCAGCAGTATAGGGGATTCAGGCTATGGCTACACCTTC.

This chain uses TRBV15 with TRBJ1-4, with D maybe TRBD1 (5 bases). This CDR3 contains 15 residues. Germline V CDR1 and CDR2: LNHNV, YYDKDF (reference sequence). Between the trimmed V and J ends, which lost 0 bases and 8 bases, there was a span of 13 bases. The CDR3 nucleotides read TGTGCCACCAGCAGAGATCGTGGGGGAGGGGAAAAACTGTTTTTT. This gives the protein CATSRDRGGGEKLFF.

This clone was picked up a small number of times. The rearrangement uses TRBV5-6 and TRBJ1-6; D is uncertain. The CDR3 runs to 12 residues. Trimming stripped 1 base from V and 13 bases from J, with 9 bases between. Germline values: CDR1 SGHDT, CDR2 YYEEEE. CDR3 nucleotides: TGTGCCAGCAGCTTGTACGGGCGGCCCCTCCACTTT. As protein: CASSLYGRPLHF.

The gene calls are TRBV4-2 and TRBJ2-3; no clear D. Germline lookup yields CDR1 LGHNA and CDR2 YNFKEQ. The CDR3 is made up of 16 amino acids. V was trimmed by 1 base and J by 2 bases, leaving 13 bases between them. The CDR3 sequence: CASSQGVGGVTDTQYF. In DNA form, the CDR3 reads TGTGCCAGCAGCCAAGGGGTCGGCGGAGTCACAGATACGCAGTATTTT.

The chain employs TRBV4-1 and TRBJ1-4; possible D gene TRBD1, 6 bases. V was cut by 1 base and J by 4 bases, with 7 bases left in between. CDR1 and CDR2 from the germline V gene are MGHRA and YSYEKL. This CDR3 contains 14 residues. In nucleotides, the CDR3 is TGCGCCAGCAGCCAAGTACAGGGTAATGAAAAACTGTTTTTT. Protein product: CASSQVQGNEKLFF.

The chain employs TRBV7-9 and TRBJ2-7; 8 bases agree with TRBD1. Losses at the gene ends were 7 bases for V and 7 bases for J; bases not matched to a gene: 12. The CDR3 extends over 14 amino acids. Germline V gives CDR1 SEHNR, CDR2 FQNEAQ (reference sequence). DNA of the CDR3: TGTGCCAGCAACTCCGGGACAGGACGTGGGGAGCAGTACTTC. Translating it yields CASNSGTGRGEQYF.

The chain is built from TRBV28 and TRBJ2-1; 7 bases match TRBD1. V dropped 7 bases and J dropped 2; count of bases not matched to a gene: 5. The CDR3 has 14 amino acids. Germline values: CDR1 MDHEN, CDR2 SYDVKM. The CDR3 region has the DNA TGTGCCAGCAACAAGGGACAGCCCTACAATGAGCAGTTCTTC. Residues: CASNKGQPYNEQFF.

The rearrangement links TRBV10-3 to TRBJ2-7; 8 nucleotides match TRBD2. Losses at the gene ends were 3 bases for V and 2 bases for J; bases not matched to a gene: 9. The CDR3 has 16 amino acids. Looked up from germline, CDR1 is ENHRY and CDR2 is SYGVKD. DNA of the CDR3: TGTGCCATCAGTGATGAGGGTAGCGGGAACCCCTACGAGCAGTACTTC. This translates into CAISDEGSGNPYEQYF.

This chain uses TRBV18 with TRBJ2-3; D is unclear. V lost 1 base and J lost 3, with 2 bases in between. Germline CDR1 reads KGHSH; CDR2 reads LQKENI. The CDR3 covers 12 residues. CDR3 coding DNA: TGTGCCAGCTCACCACAGACAGATACGCAGTATTTT. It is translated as CASSPQTDTQYF.

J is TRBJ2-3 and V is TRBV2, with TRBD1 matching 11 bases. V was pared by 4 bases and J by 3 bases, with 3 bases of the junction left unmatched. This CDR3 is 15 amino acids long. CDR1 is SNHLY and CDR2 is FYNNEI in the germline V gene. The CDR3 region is CASSGTGGSTDTQYF. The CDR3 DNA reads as TGTGCCAGCAGTGGGACAGGGGGCTCAACAGATACGCAGTATTTT.

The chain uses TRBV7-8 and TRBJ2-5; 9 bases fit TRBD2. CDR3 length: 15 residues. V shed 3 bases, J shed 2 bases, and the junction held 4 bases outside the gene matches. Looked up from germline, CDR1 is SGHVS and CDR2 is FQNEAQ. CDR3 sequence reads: CASSFLAGPQETQYF. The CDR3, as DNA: TGTGCCAGCAGCTTCCTAGCGGGGCCTCAAGAGACCCAGTACTTC.

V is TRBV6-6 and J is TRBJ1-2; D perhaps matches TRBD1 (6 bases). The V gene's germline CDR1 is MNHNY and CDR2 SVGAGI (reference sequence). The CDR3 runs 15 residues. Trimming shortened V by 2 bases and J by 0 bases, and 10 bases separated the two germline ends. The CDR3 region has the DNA TGTGCCAGCAGTTACCAGGCAGGGGCTAACTATGGCTACACCTTC. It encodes CASSYQAGANYGYTF.

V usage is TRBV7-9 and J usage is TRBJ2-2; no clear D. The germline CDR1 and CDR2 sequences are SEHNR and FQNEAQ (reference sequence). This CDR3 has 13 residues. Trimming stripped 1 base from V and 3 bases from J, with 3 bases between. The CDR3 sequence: CASSLGYTGELFF. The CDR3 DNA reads TGTGCCAGCAGCTTAGGGTACACCGGGGAGCTGTTTTTT.

The CDR3 region is CASSYAPPHPYF. In DNA form, the CDR3 reads TGTGCCAGCAGTTACGCCCCCCCTCATCCGTACTTC. V is TRBV6-6 and J is TRBJ2-7; D is ambiguous. CDR3 length equals 12 residues. The germline gives CDR1 MNHNY, CDR2 SVGAGI (reference sequence). The V gene lost 2 bases and the J gene lost 12 bases, with 14 bases spanning the gap.

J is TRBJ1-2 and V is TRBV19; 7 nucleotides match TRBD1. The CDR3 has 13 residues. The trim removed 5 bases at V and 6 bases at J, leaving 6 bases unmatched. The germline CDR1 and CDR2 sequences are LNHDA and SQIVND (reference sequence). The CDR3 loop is CASSPRDSDGYTF. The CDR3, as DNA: TGTGCCAGTAGTCCCCGGGACAGCGATGGCTACACCTTC.

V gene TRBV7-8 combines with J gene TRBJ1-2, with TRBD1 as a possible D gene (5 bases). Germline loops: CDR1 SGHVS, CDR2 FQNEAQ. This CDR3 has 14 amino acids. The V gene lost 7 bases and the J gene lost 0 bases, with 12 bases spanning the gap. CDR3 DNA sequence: TGTGCCAGCACCCCGGGGGGTGCTAACTATGGCTACACCTTC. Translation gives CASTPGGANYGYTF.